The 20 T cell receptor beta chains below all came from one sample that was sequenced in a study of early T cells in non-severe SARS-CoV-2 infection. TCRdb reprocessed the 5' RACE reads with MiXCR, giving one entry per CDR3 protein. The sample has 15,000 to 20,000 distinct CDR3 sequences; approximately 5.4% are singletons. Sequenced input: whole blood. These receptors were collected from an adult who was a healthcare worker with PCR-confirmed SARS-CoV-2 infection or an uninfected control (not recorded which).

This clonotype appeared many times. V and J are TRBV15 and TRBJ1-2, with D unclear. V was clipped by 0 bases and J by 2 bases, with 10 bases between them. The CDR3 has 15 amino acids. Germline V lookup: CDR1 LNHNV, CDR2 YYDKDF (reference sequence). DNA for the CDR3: TGTGCCACCAGCAGAGAGCGACTGATAAACTATGGCTACACCTTC. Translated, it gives CATSRERLINYGYTF.

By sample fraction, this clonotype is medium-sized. CDR3 protein: CASSQWGRAWDEQFF. The CDR3 DNA is TGCGCCAGCAGCCAATGGGGGCGGGCCTGGGATGAGCAGTTCTTC. This chain links TRBV4-3 with TRBJ2-1; possible D gene TRBD1, 6 bases. Per germline, CDR1 LGHNA and CDR2 YSLEER. The CDR3 has 15 amino acids. Trimming cost V 2 bases and J 8 bases, with 16 bases left between them.

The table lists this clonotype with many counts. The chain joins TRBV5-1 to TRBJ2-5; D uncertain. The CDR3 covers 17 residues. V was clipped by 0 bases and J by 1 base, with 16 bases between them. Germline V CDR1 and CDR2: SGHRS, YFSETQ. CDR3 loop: CASSLGGRRLSQETQYF. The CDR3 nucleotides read TGCGCCAGCAGCTTGGGCGGCAGGAGACTGTCCCAAGAGACCCAGTACTTC.

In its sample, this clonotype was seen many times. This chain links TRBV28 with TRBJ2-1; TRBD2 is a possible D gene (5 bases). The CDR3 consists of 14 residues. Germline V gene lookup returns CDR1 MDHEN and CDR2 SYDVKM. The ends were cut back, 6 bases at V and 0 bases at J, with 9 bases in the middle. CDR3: CASREDSSYNEQFF. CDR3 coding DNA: TGTGCCAGCAGAGAGGACTCCTCCTACAATGAGCAGTTCTTC.

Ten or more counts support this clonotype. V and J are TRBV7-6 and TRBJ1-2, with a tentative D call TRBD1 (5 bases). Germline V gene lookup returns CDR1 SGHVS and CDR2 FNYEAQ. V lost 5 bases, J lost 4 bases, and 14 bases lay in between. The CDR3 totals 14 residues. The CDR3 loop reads CASSPSGTVYGYTF. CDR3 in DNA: TGTGCCAGCAGCCCCTCCGGGACGGTCTATGGCTACACCTTC.

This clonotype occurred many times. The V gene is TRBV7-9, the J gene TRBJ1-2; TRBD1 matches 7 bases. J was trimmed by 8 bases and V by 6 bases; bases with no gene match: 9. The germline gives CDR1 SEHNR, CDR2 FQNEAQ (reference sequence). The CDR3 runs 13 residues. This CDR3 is CASSHRGSGGYTF. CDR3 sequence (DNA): TGTGCCAGCAGTCACAGGGGATCAGGGGGCTACACCTTC.

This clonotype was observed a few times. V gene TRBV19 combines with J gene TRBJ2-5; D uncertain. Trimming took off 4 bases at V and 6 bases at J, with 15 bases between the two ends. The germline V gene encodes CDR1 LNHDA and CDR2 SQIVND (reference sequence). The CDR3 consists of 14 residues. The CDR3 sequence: CASSTGYALQTQYF. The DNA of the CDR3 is TGTGCCAGTAGTACTGGGTATGCCCTTCAGACCCAGTACTTC.

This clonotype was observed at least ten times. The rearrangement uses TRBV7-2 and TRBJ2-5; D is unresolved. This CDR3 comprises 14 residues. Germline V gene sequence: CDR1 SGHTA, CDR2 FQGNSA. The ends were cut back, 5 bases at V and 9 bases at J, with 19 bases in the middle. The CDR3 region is CASSLGRTPAAQYF. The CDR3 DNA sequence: TGTGCCAGCAGCCTAGGCCGGACCCCGGCGGCCCAGTACTTC.

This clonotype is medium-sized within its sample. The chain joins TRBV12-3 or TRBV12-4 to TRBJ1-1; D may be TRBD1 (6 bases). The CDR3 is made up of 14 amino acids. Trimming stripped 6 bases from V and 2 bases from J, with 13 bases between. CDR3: CASRTGIVNTEAFF. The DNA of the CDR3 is TGTGCCAGCAGGACAGGTATCGTCAACACTGAAGCTTTCTTT.

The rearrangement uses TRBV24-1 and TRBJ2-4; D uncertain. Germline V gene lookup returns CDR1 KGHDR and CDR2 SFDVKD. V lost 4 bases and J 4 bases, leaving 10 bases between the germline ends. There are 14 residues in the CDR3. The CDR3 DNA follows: TGTGCCACCAGTGACCTCGCATATAAAAACATTCAGTACTTC. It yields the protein CATSDLAYKNIQYF.

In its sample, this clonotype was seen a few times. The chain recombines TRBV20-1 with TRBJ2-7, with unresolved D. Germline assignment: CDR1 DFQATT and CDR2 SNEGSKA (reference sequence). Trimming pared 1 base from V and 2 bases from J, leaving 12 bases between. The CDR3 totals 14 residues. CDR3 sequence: CSARVSGGPYEQYF. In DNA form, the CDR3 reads TGCAGTGCTAGAGTTTCCGGCGGACCCTACGAGCAGTACTTC.

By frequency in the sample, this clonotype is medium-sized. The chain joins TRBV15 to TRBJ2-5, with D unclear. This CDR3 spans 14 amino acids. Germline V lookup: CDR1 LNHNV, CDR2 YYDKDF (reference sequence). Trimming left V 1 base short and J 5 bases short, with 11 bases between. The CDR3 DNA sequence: TGTGCCACCAGCAGAGGGGGTAGGGTGGAGACCCAGTACTTC. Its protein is CATSRGGRVETQYF.

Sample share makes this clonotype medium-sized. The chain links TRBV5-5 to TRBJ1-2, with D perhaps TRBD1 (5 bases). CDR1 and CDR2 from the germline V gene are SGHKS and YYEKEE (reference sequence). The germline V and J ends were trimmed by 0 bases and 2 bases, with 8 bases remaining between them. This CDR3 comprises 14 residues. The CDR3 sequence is CASSLEAGNYGYTF. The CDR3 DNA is TGTGCCAGCAGCTTGGAGGCAGGGAACTATGGCTACACCTTC. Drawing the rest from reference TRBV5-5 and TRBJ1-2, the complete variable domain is DAGVTQSPTHLIKTRGQQVTLRCSPISGHKSVSWYQQVLGQGPQFIFQYYEKEERGRGNFPDRFSARQFPNYSSELNVNALLLGDSALYLCASSLEAGNYGYTFGSGTRLTVV.

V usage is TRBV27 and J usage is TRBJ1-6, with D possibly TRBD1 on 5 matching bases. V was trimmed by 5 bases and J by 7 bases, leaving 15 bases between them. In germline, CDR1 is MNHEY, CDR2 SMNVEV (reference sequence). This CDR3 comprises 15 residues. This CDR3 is CASSDSGRDNSPLHF. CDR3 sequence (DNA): TGTGCCAGCAGTGACAGTGGCAGGGACAATTCACCCCTCCACTTT.

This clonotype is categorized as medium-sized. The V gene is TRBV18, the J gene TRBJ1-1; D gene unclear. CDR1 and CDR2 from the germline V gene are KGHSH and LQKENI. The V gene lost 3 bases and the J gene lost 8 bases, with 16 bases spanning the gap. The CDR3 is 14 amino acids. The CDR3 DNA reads TGTGCCAGCTCACCGAATGTGGGTGGCAGCGAAGCTTTCTTT. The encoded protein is CASSPNVGGSEAFF.

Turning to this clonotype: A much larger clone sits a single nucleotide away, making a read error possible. CDR3 nucleotide sequence: TGTGCCAGCAGTTTATACCGCACAGATACGCAGTATTTT. Residues: CASSLYRTDTQYF. The V call is TRBV27, the J call TRBJ2-3, with no clear D. Germline CDR1 is MNHEY and CDR2 is SMNVEV (reference sequence). The CDR3 is 13 residues long. Between the trimmed V and J ends, which lost 1 base and 1 base, there was a span of 3 bases.

The CDR3 here is CASSLAGGSEKFF. As DNA, the CDR3 is TGTGCCAGCAGCTTAGCGGGGGGGAGCGAGAAGTTCTTC. The chain is built from TRBV11-2 and TRBJ2-1; 8 positions match TRBD2. Germline V gene data show CDR1 as SGHAT and CDR2 as FQNNGV. The CDR3 has 13 amino acids. Germline trimming cut 1 base from V and 14 bases from J; bases unmatched to any gene: 7.

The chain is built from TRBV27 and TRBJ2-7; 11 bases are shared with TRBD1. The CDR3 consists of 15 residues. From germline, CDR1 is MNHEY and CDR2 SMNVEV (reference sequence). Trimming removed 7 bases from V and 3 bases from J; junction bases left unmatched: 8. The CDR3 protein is CASTNAGTGGYEQYF. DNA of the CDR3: TGTGCCAGCACCAACGCCGGGACAGGGGGCTACGAGCAGTACTTC.

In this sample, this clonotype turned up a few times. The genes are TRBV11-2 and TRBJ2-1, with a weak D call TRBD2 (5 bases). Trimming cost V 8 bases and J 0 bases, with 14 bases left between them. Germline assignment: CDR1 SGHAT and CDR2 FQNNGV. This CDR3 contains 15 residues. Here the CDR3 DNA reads TGTGCCAGCGCCCTTTCGACTAACTCCTACAATGAGCAGTTCTTC. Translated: CASALSTNSYNEQFF.

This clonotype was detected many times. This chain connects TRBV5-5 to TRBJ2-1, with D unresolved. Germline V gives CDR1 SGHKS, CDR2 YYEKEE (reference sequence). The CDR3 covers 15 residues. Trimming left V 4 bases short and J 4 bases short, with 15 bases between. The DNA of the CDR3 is TGTGCCAGCAGCCCGCCCTTCTACGGATACAATGAGCAGTTCTTC. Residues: CASSPPFYGYNEQFF.